This TCR beta chain was captured by sequencing in a study of cytomegalovirus exposure and HLA in healthy donors. Findings and limits, study-wide: Specificity for CMV antigens was confirmed in vitro for three of the CMV-associated chains.

The CDR3 is made up of 16 amino acids. In germline, CDR1 is SGHRS, CDR2 YFSETQ. V lost 1 base to trimming and J lost 8 bases; unmatched junction nucleotides: 10. The assay was immunoSEQ multiplex PCR, and TCRdb's table has in-frame clones only and misses some. The table shows some 64,000 clones, with around 96% occurring only once. Regarding this clone: The antigen is unknown.

Sequencing input: PBMCs. The source of this sequence is a woman between 18 and 29 years old in good health and CMV-seronegative. The chain has TRBV5-1 and TRBJ2-1, with 9 bases lining up with TRBD2. The CDR3 DNA reads as TGCGCCAGCAGCTTGACAGGGGCGGGAGGGTTCGATGAGCAGTTCTTC. Protein: CASSLTGAGGFDEQFF. The full variable domain, in which reference TRBV5-1 and TRBJ2-1 provide the parts outside the CDR3, is KAGVTQTPRYLIKTRGQQVTLSCSPISGHRSVSWYQQTPGQGLQFLFEYFSETQRNKGNFPGRFSGRQFSNSRSEMNVSTLELGDSALYLCASSLTGAGGFDEQFFGPGTRLTVL.